This T cell receptor beta chain was captured in a study of CD8+ T cells in alopecia areata. Study-wide results and limits: Scalp clonality and expanded CD8+ clones among the top 100 showed significant decreases with tofacitinib.

As for this clone: Its antigen is unknown.

Treatment in this sample: oral pan-JAK inhibitor, 5-10 mg twice daily. The researchers isolated CD4+ and CD8+ T cells from PBMCs by sorting. This CDR3 contains 18 residues. V shed 6 bases and J 0 bases; nucleotides not matched to a gene: 7. CDR1 and CDR2 from the germline V gene are MGHRA and YSYEKL. cDNA serving as the sequencing template came from extracted, reverse transcribed RNA. TCRdb's table, derived via immunoSEQ multiplex PCR, lists solely in-frame clones and lacks some. In the table there are about 290,000 clones, 58% of which are singletons. This chain joins TRBV4-1 and TRBJ2-1, with 14 bases identical to TRBD2. Sequencing was performed on CD4+ T cells sorted from blood, taken at week 24, from a patient treated with tofacitinib. The sequence was obtained from a human donor with alopecia areata. CDR3 in amino acids: CASRFGTSGGSSYNEQFF. The CDR3 DNA sequence: TGCGCCAGCAGATTCGGGACTAGCGGGGGTAGCTCCTACAATGAGCAGTTCTTC.